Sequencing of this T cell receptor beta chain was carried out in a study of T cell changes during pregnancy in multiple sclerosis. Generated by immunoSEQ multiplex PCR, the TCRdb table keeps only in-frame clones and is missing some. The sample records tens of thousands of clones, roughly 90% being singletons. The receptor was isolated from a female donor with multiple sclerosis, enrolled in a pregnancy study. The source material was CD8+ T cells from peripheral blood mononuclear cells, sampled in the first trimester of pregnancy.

The DNA for the CDR3 is TGTGCCAGCAGCGTAGGGGGGGCCGGGGAGCTGTTTTTT. This translates into CASSVGGAGELFF. V usage is TRBV9 and J usage is TRBJ2-2; the D gene is possibly TRBD2 (6 bases). CDR1 and CDR2 from the germline V gene are SGDLS and YYNGEE. The CDR3 spans 13 residues. V lost 0 bases, J lost 6 bases, and 6 bases lay in between.